The next 9 T cell receptor beta chains were all read from a single sample in a study of T-cell reconstitution after alpha-beta-depleted transplantation in children. Researchers prepared the TCRbeta library using unique molecular identifiers, the study reports. TCRdb reanalysed the PCR reads using MiXCR and keeps one entry per CDR3 protein. The data contain about 460,000 distinct CDR3 sequences, roughly an eighth of them singletons. The source was PBMCs from the stem cell graft donor, collected from the stem cell graft. Every receptor here comes from a human donor who donated a stem cell graft to a child with combined immunodeficiency.

The chain links TRBV9 to TRBJ2-1; possibly TRBD2 for D (7 bases). Germline V gene lookup returns CDR1 SGDLS and CDR2 YYNGEE. The CDR3 loop spans 12 amino acids. V was clipped by 5 bases and J by 9 bases, with 12 bases between them. The CDR3 reads CASSDGGPEQFF. CDR3 in DNA: TGTGCCAGCAGTGACGGGGGGCCTGAGCAGTTCTTC.

This clonotype has at least ten counts. V usage is TRBV6-2 or TRBV6-3 and J usage is TRBJ2-2; D is ambiguous. Germline loops: CDR1 MNHEY, CDR2 SVGEGT. The CDR3 totals 16 residues. The V gene lost 3 bases and the J gene lost 3 bases, with 14 bases spanning the gap. This CDR3 is CASSYEGPGDTGELFF. The CDR3 DNA reads TGTGCCAGCAGTTATGAAGGACCTGGGGACACCGGGGAGCTGTTTTTT.

In this sample, this clonotype turned up a few times. This chain connects TRBV7-3 to TRBJ1-4; a possible D gene is TRBD1 (6 bases). In germline, CDR1 is SGHTA, CDR2 FQGTGA. Deletions cut 8 bases from V and 8 bases from J, with 12 bases between. The CDR3 runs 12 residues. CDR3 region: CASGIGGEKLFF. The CDR3 nucleotides read TGTGCCAGCGGGATAGGGGGAGAAAAACTGTTTTTT.

This clonotype was detected many times. This chain joins TRBV5-1 and TRBJ2-1, with D perhaps matching TRBD1 (6 bases). The CDR3 has 17 amino acids. The germline V and J ends were trimmed by 4 bases and 0 bases, with 17 bases remaining between them. Germline V lookup: CDR1 SGHRS, CDR2 YFSETQ. The CDR3 region is CASSLGTTLSSYNEQFF. DNA for the CDR3: TGCGCCAGCAGCCTCGGGACAACTCTCAGCTCCTACAATGAGCAGTTCTTC.

In this sample, this clonotype turned up many times. The CDR3 coding sequence is TGTGCCAGCAGTTGGAGCGGGGGGGTCACAGATACGCAGTATTTT. Its translation: CASSWSGGVTDTQYF. This rearrangement joins TRBV12-3 or TRBV12-4 to TRBJ2-3; TRBD2 matches at 10 bases. V gave up 4 bases and J gave up 2 bases; unmatched junction bases: 3. CDR3 length equals 15 residues.

This clonotype was detected a few times. The chain joins TRBV12-3 or TRBV12-4 to TRBJ1-1; D not certain. The CDR3 loop spans 13 amino acids. V was trimmed by 10 bases and J by 0 bases, leaving 12 bases between them. CDR3 sequence: CATQGNLNTEAFF. The CDR3 DNA reads as TGTGCCACCCAAGGGAACCTGAACACTGAAGCTTTCTTT.

This clonotype was detected ten times or more. The V gene is TRBV6-1, the J gene TRBJ2-2; possible D gene TRBD2, 6 bases. The CDR3 extends over 14 amino acids. Germline-derived CDR1 and CDR2 are MNHNS and SASEGT. The V and J ends lost 9 bases and 0 bases respectively, with 11 bases between them. The CDR3 spells CARIRGSNTGELFF. The DNA for the CDR3 is TGTGCCAGAATACGGGGGTCGAACACCGGGGAGCTGTTTTTT.

This clonotype was counted many times. The chain links TRBV12-3 or TRBV12-4 to TRBJ2-2, with a weak D call TRBD2 (7 bases). The CDR3 loop spans 16 amino acids. The germline V and J ends were trimmed by 7 bases and 5 bases, with 20 bases remaining between them. The CDR3 spells CASTYMGGARTGELFF. CDR3 in DNA: TGTGCCAGCACCTACATGGGGGGGGCGCGTACCGGGGAGCTGTTTTTT.

This chain joins TRBV9 and TRBJ2-7; D tentatively fits TRBD1 or TRBD2 (6 bases each). V lost 0 bases and J 3 bases, leaving 16 bases between the germline ends. This CDR3 has 16 amino acids. CDR1 and CDR2 from the germline V gene are SGDLS and YYNGEE. The chain's CDR3 is CASSVGPPGAGYEQYF. CDR3 coding DNA: TGTGCCAGCAGCGTAGGCCCGCCGGGGGCGGGCTACGAGCAGTACTTC.